The next 29 T cell receptor beta chains were all read from a single sample in a study of T-cell reconstitution after alpha-beta-depleted transplantation in children. Unique molecular identifiers featured in how the TCRbeta library was prepared. TCRdb analysed the PCR reads with MiXCR anew, one entry per CDR3 protein. This table holds about 980,000 distinct CDR3 sequences, about 29% found once. The sample in question was PBMCs, mostly from graft donor cells, obtained 360 days after TCRalphabeta/CD19-depleted stem cell transplant. Receptor source: a boy under two years old who had a stem cell transplant for SCID, so the T cells may come from the graft donor.

This clonotype showed up just once. The V call is TRBV12-3 or TRBV12-4, the J call TRBJ1-4, with 7 bases that match TRBD1. The CDR3 spans 17 residues. V lost 3 bases to trimming and J lost 0 bases; unmatched junction nucleotides: 7. Here the CDR3 reads CASSFQDRASTNEKLFF. CDR3 DNA: TGTGCCAGCAGTTTCCAAGACAGGGCGTCAACTAATGAAAAACTGTTTTTT.

This chain links TRBV30 with TRBJ1-5, with D unresolved. Trimming cost V 0 bases and J 5 bases, with 8 bases left between them. This CDR3 comprises 13 residues. Germline V gene data show CDR1 as GTSNPN and CDR2 as SVGIG (reference sequence). The CDR3 sequence is CAWSVGRDQPQHF. CDR3 DNA: TGTGCCTGGAGTGTAGGTAGGGATCAGCCCCAGCATTTT. Using reference TRBV30 and TRBJ1-5 for the parts outside the CDR3, the full variable domain is SQTIHQWPATLVQPVGSPLSLECTVEGTSNPNLYWYRQAAGRGLQLLFYSVGIGQISSEVPQNLSASRPQDRQFILSSKKLLLSDSGFYLCAWSVGRDQPQHFGDGTRLSIL.

V is TRBV4-1 and J is TRBJ2-7; the match to TRBD1 covers 8 bases. V shed 4 bases, J shed 5 bases, and the junction held 13 bases outside the gene matches. Germline lookup yields CDR1 MGHRA and CDR2 YSYEKL. This CDR3 is built from 16 residues. This CDR3 is CASSLDGGQGFNEQYF. Here the CDR3 DNA reads TGCGCCAGCAGCCTAGATGGAGGACAGGGTTTCAACGAGCAGTACTTC.

This chain uses TRBV9 with TRBJ2-3; D is perhaps TRBD2 (5 bases). The length of the CDR3 is 16 residues. From germline, CDR1 is SGDLS and CDR2 YYNGEE. The V end was cut by 3 bases, the J end by 2 bases, with 16 bases between. This CDR3 is CASSATDRRDTDTQYF. The CDR3 DNA reads as TGTGCCAGCAGCGCTACGGACCGCCGGGACACAGATACGCAGTATTTT.

The genes are TRBV20-1 and TRBJ2-7, with 7 bases identical to TRBD1. There are 14 residues in the CDR3. Trimming removed 5 bases from V and 4 bases from J; junction bases left unmatched: 11. Germline V gene data show CDR1 as DFQATT and CDR2 as SNEGSKA (reference sequence). The CDR3 reads CSARPGDSAYEQYF. The CDR3 coding sequence is TGCAGTGCTCGCCCAGGGGACAGCGCATACGAGCAGTACTTC.

There are a few counts of this clonotype. The chain combines TRBV20-1 with TRBJ1-1; D is unclear. The CDR3 contains 17 residues. CDR1 and CDR2 (germline): DFQATT, SNEGSKA (reference sequence). Trimming removed 3 bases from V and 0 bases from J, with 20 bases in between. This CDR3 reads CSASPEQRRPMNTEAFF. For the CDR3, the DNA is TGCAGTGCTAGCCCTGAGCAGCGGAGGCCCATGAACACTGAAGCTTTCTTT.

This chain connects TRBV5-1 to TRBJ2-1; D could derive from TRBD1 or TRBD2 (6 bases each). Trimming pared 0 bases from V and 7 bases from J, leaving 14 bases between. The CDR3 is 15 residues long. CDR1 is SGHRS, CDR2 YFSETQ, per germline. CDR3 in DNA: TGCGCCAGCAGCTTGGTTCGGGGGCTGGGTAATGAGCAGTTCTTC. Protein sequence: CASSLVRGLGNEQFF.

The rearrangement links TRBV15 to TRBJ2-1; weak D call: TRBD1 (6 bases). This CDR3 contains 18 residues. Trimming removed 4 bases at V and 3 bases at J, with 22 bases between. Germline loops: CDR1 LNHNV, CDR2 YYDKDF (reference sequence). CDR3 nucleotide sequence: TGTGCCACCAGCAAAGACAATACAGGGTTCACCCGCTACAATGAGCAGTTCTTC. This encodes CATSKDNTGFTRYNEQFF. The full variable domain, completed using reference TRBV15 and TRBJ2-1, is DAMVIQNPRYQVTQFGKPVTLSCSQTLNHNVMYWYQQKSSQAPKLLFHYYDKDFNNEADTPDNFQSRRPNTSFCFLDIRSPGLGDTAMYLCATSKDNTGFTRYNEQFFGPGTRLTVL.

This clonotype appeared once. This chain joins TRBV12-3 or TRBV12-4 and TRBJ2-5; 11 bases align to TRBD1. The CDR3 contains 16 residues. J gave up 5 bases and V 6 bases, and 11 bases lay outside the gene matches. The CDR3 loop is CASSPGQGASGETQYF. The CDR3 DNA follows: TGTGCCAGCAGCCCTGGACAGGGGGCTTCTGGGGAGACCCAGTACTTC.

This clonotype appeared a few times. The rearrangement links TRBV7-8 to TRBJ2-7; D possibly corresponds to TRBD2 (6 bases). Trimming removed 5 bases from V and 2 bases from J, with 13 bases in between. Per the germline V gene, CDR1 is SGHVS and CDR2 is FQNEAQ. CDR3 length equals 14 residues. CDR3 amino acids: CASSPRGETYEQYF. The CDR3 DNA reads TGTGCCAGCAGCCCGCGGGGAGAGACCTACGAGCAGTACTTC.

V usage is TRBV27 and J usage is TRBJ2-7; no clear D. The ends were cut back, 2 bases at V and 3 bases at J, with 11 bases in the middle. The CDR3 loop spans 14 amino acids. Germline CDR1 and CDR2: MNHEY and SMNVEV (reference sequence). Here the CDR3 reads CASSLRAARYEQYF. CDR3 DNA sequence: TGTGCCAGCAGTTTAAGGGCGGCGCGCTACGAGCAGTACTTC.

The V gene is TRBV29-1, the J gene TRBJ1-2; 9 nucleotides match TRBD1. CDR1 is SQVTM and CDR2 is ANQGSEA in the germline V gene. V was pared by 6 bases and J by 2 bases, with 13 bases of the junction left unmatched. The CDR3 is made up of 16 amino acids. CDR3 DNA sequence: TGCAGCGTAGCTAGAAATGGACAGGGGAGGAACTATGGCTACACCTTC. Its protein product is CSVARNGQGRNYGYTF.

The chain links TRBV3-1 to TRBJ2-7; 8 bases are shared with TRBD2. The germline gives CDR1 LGHDT, CDR2 YNNKEL (reference sequence). This CDR3 contains 15 residues. V lost 5 bases, J lost 5 bases, and 11 bases stayed unmatched. CDR3 DNA sequence: TGTGCCAGCAGCTGTATTCGGGGGGGCCACCACGAGCAGTACTTC. Its translation is CASSCIRGGHHEQYF.

This clonotype has just a few counts. The chain links TRBV12-3 or TRBV12-4 to TRBJ2-3, with TRBD2 matching over 7 bases. CDR3 length: 17 amino acids. The trim removed 3 bases at V and 4 bases at J, leaving 13 bases unmatched. In nucleotides, the CDR3 is TGTGCCAGCAGTTTTCCCTGGGCCGGGGGGACGGCAGATACGCAGTATTTT. It specifies CASSFPWAGGTADTQYF.

The CDR3 loop reads CASSYLTNLAGLPYEQYF. Written as DNA, the CDR3 is TGTGCCAGCAGTTACCTCACGAATCTAGCGGGCCTTCCCTACGAGCAGTACTTC. V and J are TRBV6-2 or TRBV6-3 and TRBJ2-7; 8 nucleotides match TRBD2. The CDR3 consists of 18 residues. Germline-derived CDR1 and CDR2 are MNHEY and SVGEGT. With 2 bases clipped from V and 2 bases from J, the junction kept 14 bases outside the gene matches.

J is TRBJ1-5 and V is TRBV12-3 or TRBV12-4; the D is unclear. Trimming left V 2 bases short and J 6 bases short, with 8 bases between. There are 13 residues in the CDR3. CDR3 amino acids: CASSLRPVQPQHF. The CDR3 DNA reads TGTGCCAGCAGTTTACGGCCGGTTCAGCCCCAGCATTTT.

The chain joins TRBV12-3 or TRBV12-4 to TRBJ1-2, with unresolved D. Trimming removed 2 bases from V and 6 bases from J, with 13 bases in between. CDR3 length equals 14 residues. In nucleotides, the CDR3 is TGTGCCAGCAGTTTATGGGGAAGCGTGGATGGCTACACCTTC. Residues: CASSLWGSVDGYTF.

The DNA of the CDR3 is TGTGCCACCAGCAGAGATTTAAGTAGGCTAGGGTCTGCCGCTGAAGCTTTCTTT. Protein sequence: CATSRDLSRLGSAAEAFF. This chain joins TRBV15 and TRBJ1-1; D not resolved. CDR3 size: 18 residues. The V and J ends lost 0 bases and 6 bases respectively, with 23 bases between them. Per germline, CDR1 LNHNV and CDR2 YYDKDF (reference sequence).

This clonotype was seen a handful of times. The chain joins TRBV9 to TRBJ2-5, with 9 nucleotides matching TRBD1. V lost 3 bases to trimming and J lost 3 bases; unmatched junction nucleotides: 9. CDR1 is SGDLS, CDR2 YYNGEE, per germline. The CDR3 length is 16 residues. The CDR3 nucleotides are TGTGCCAGCAGCGCCGGGACAGGGCTTTCCGAAGAGACCCAGTACTTC. It translates to CASSAGTGLSEETQYF.

The rearrangement links TRBV6-1 to TRBJ1-4; D is possibly TRBD1 (6 bases). The germline V and J ends were trimmed by 9 bases and 0 bases, with 14 bases remaining between them. This CDR3 is built from 15 residues. The germline CDR1 and CDR2 sequences are MNHNS and SASEGT. The CDR3 DNA reads TGTGCCAGTACAGGGAAGCAAGCAACTAATGAAAAACTGTTTTTT. It specifies CASTGKQATNEKLFF.

This clonotype was detected many times. This chain uses TRBV5-6 with TRBJ2-1, with a tentative D call TRBD2 (6 bases). The CDR3 extends over 15 amino acids. Trimming took 1 base from V and 4 from J, leaving 12 bases between them. From germline, CDR1 is SGHDT and CDR2 YYEEEE. CDR3 sequence (DNA): TGTGCCAGCAGCTTGAATGGGGGGTCTTACAATGAGCAGTTCTTC. Translation gives CASSLNGGSYNEQFF.

This clonotype was detected once. The chain is built from TRBV20-1 and TRBJ2-4, with D tentatively TRBD1 or TRBD2 (5 bases each). Between the trimmed V and J ends, which lost 1 base and 0 bases, there was a span of 10 bases. The germline CDR1 and CDR2 sequences are DFQATT and SNEGSKA (reference sequence). The CDR3 spans 15 residues. DNA of the CDR3: TGCAGTGCTAGAGTGGGGGAATTAGCCAAAAACATTCAGTACTTC. As protein: CSARVGELAKNIQYF.

The table lists this clonotype with a few counts. The rearrangement uses TRBV5-1 and TRBJ2-7; D is possibly TRBD1 (6 bases). This CDR3 is 15 amino acids long. Germline lookup yields CDR1 SGHRS and CDR2 YFSETQ. V was trimmed by 0 bases and J by 5 bases, leaving 15 bases between them. As DNA, the CDR3 is TGCGCCAGCAGCTTGGGTGGTGGGGGCAGGAACGAGCAGTACTTC. This encodes CASSLGGGGRNEQYF.

The rearrangement links TRBV12-3 or TRBV12-4 to TRBJ2-6; D unclear. CDR3 length equals 16 residues. Trimming cost V 3 bases and J 0 bases, with 9 bases left between them. In DNA, the CDR3 is TGTGCCAGCAGTTTGACGGGTCGCTCTGGGGCCAACGTCCTGACTTTC. As protein: CASSLTGRSGANVLTF.

This chain joins TRBV9 and TRBJ2-3, with 10 bases identical to TRBD2. This CDR3 has 16 amino acids. Per germline, CDR1 SGDLS and CDR2 YYNGEE. Trimming at V came to 3 bases and at J to 2 bases, leaving 6 bases not matched to a gene. The CDR3 DNA is TGTGCCAGCAGCGCCCTAGCGGGGGCCTACACAGATACGCAGTATTTT. Protein sequence: CASSALAGAYTDTQYF.

A few counts support this clonotype. This chain joins TRBV12-3 or TRBV12-4 and TRBJ2-1; tentative D call: TRBD2 (5 bases). There are 12 residues in the CDR3. The V gene lost 3 bases and the J gene lost 12 bases, with 12 bases spanning the gap. CDR3 nucleotides: TGTGCCAGCAGTTTTTCAGGAGGCTGGCAGTTCTTC. The encoded protein is CASSFSGGWQFF.

The sample holds a few counts of this clonotype. The V gene is TRBV12-3 or TRBV12-4, the J gene TRBJ1-4; D unclear. The length of the CDR3 is 16 residues. Trimming removed 4 bases at V and 3 bases at J, with 15 bases between. The CDR3 nucleotides read TGTGCCAGCAGTTCCGGGGTGGGTGCGGCTAATGAAAAACTGTTTTTT. It codes for CASSSGVGAANEKLFF.

This clonotype has just a few counts. As DNA, the CDR3 is TGTGCCAGCAGAAGATTTGGCAGACTAGAGACCCAGTACTTC. Translated: CASRRFGRLETQYF. This chain joins TRBV27 and TRBJ2-5; D remains ambiguous. The CDR3 has 14 residues. The germline CDR1 and CDR2 sequences are MNHEY and SMNVEV (reference sequence). Trimming took off 6 bases at V and 4 bases at J, with 15 bases between the two ends.

The rearrangement uses TRBV20-1 and TRBJ2-7; 7 bases match TRBD2. CDR3 length equals 14 residues. J lost 2 bases, V lost 4 bases, and 8 bases had no gene match. CDR1 is DFQATT and CDR2 is SNEGSKA in the germline V gene (reference sequence). The CDR3 spells CSAKTSVGAYEQYF. The CDR3 DNA follows: TGCAGTGCTAAAACTAGCGTGGGAGCCTACGAGCAGTACTTC.